The 23 T cell receptor beta chains below come from one sample, sequenced in a study of type 1 and type 2 diabetes patients. PCR was run on genomic DNA. A primer set of 30 forward and 13 reverse primers amplified the CDR3. TCRdb passed the multiplex PCR reads through MiXCR, listing each CDR3 protein once. The sample shows 280,000 or so distinct CDR3 sequences, around 47% of them seen only once. Sequenced material: peripheral blood mononuclear cells (PBMCs). These receptors were collected from a man between 18 and 35 years old with type 2 diabetes.

This chain links TRBV29-1 with TRBJ2-7; the D gene is possibly TRBD1 (5 bases). This CDR3 is built from 14 residues. V lost 4 bases and J 3 bases, leaving 16 bases between the germline ends. The germline V gene encodes CDR1 SQVTM and CDR2 ANQGSEA. CDR3 sequence reads: CSVAPSAGIYEQYF. CDR3 in DNA: TGCAGCGTTGCCCCCTCGGCAGGGATCTACGAGCAGTACTTC.

This clonotype was detected only a few times. The chain combines TRBV6-5 with TRBJ1-6; perhaps TRBD1 as D (6 bases). The germline V gene has CDR1 MNHEY and CDR2 SVGAGI. This CDR3 is built from 17 residues. V was pared by 2 bases and J by 7 bases, with 18 bases between. The CDR3 DNA reads as TGTGCCAGCAGTTACGTGAGAGATACAGGGTCAAATTCACCCCTCCACTTT. Translation: CASSYVRDTGSNSPLHF.

The genes are TRBV6-1 and TRBJ2-7; 8 nucleotides line up with TRBD1. CDR1 is MNHNS and CDR2 is SASEGT in the germline V gene. This CDR3 contains 14 residues. V trimming: 2 bases; J trimming: 2 bases; junction bases outside the gene matches: 2. CDR3 sequence (DNA): TGTGCCAGCAGTGAATCAGGGGGCGCCTACGAGCAGTACTTC. Translated, it gives CASSESGGAYEQYF.

This chain connects TRBV15 to TRBJ2-1, with 11 nucleotides matching TRBD2. The germline gives CDR1 LNHNV, CDR2 YYDKDF (reference sequence). CDR3 length: 18 amino acids. The V and J ends lost 4 bases and 5 bases, in that order; junction bases with no gene match: 13. CDR3 in DNA: TGTGCCACCAGCACCTCAAGTCAGGGACTAGCGGTCAACAATGAGCAGTTCTTC. Encoded protein: CATSTSSQGLAVNNEQFF.

The sample holds a few counts of this clonotype. The chain uses TRBV15 and TRBJ2-7, with D possibly matching TRBD2 (5 bases). The CDR3 runs to 12 residues. V lost 0 bases and J lost 6, with 6 bases in between. Germline lookup yields CDR1 LNHNV and CDR2 YYDKDF (reference sequence). The CDR3 here is CATSRDAGEQYF. CDR3 nucleotides: TGTGCCACCAGCAGAGATGCGGGCGAGCAGTACTTC.

This chain uses TRBV30 with TRBJ2-7; TRBD2 aligns across 7 bases. This CDR3 spans 14 amino acids. CDR1 and CDR2 (germline): GTSNPN, SVGIG (reference sequence). After removal of 8 bases from V and 4 bases from J, the junction contained 14 bases not matched to a gene. The CDR3 sequence: CAAEKTSRIYEQYF. CDR3 bases: TGTGCCGCGGAGAAGACTAGCCGAATATACGAGCAGTACTTC.

The chain uses TRBV7-2 and TRBJ2-1, with 7 positions matching TRBD1. The CDR3 runs to 13 residues. Unmatched junction bases numbered 8, after V lost 5 bases and J lost 10 bases. Germline V gene lookup returns CDR1 SGHTA and CDR2 FQGNSA. CDR3 nucleotide sequence: TGTGCCAGCAGCCCAGGGGGAGCCTACGAGCAGTTCTTC. Translated, it gives CASSPGGAYEQFF.

The chain has TRBV19 and TRBJ2-7, with a possible D match to TRBD2 (6 bases). The germline V gene encodes CDR1 LNHDA and CDR2 SQIVND (reference sequence). This CDR3 region has 15 residues. V gave up 3 bases and J gave up 2 bases, with 14 bases separating them. CDR3 nucleotides: TGTGCCAGTAGTATTGGGGTGCGCGGGACCTACGAGCAGTACTTC. This gives the protein CASSIGVRGTYEQYF. The whole variable domain, filled in from reference TRBV19 and TRBJ2-7, reads DGGITQSPKYLFRKEGQNVTLSCEQNLNHDAMYWYRQDPGQGLRLIYYSQIVNDFQKGDIAEGYSVSREKKESFPLTVTSAQKNPTAFYLCASSIGVRGTYEQYFGPGTRLTVT.

This clonotype was picked up a small number of times. For the CDR3, the DNA is TGTGCCAGCAGCCCTTTAGCGGGGGGCACAGATACGCAGTATTTT. Protein sequence: CASSPLAGGTDTQYF. J is TRBJ2-3 and V is TRBV13, with 9 bases that match TRBD2. Germline lookup yields CDR1 PRHDT and CDR2 FYEKMQ (reference sequence). The length of the CDR3 is 15 residues. V was clipped by 5 bases and J by 1 base; unmatched bases: 4.

This clonotype was detected a few times. This chain joins TRBV4-1 and TRBJ1-1; D call uncertain. This CDR3 spans 15 amino acids. Germline CDR1 and CDR2: MGHRA and YSYEKL. V was shortened by 10 bases and J by 5 bases, with 23 bases between the two germline ends. Written as DNA, the CDR3 is TGCGCCACCACCACCGTGTCGACTGAAGGGACTGAAGCTTTCTTT. Residues: CATTTVSTEGTEAFF.

The V and J genes are TRBV11-2 and TRBJ2-7, with D tentatively TRBD2 (5 bases). V was cut by 5 bases and J by 3 bases, with 11 bases left in between. The CDR3 has 13 residues. CDR1 and CDR2 from the germline V gene are SGHAT and FQNNGV. CDR3 in DNA: TGTGCCAGCAGCCCCGGGATTATCTACGAGCAGTACTTC. Protein sequence: CASSPGIIYEQYF.

The chain uses TRBV19 and TRBJ1-1; D is possibly TRBD1 (5 bases). The CDR3 consists of 14 residues. Per the germline V gene, CDR1 is LNHDA and CDR2 is SQIVND (reference sequence). The V end was cut by 2 bases, the J end by 3 bases, with 10 bases between. Written as DNA, the CDR3 is TGTGCCAGTAGTATAAGTAGACAGTACACTGAAGCTTTCTTT. Its protein product is CASSISRQYTEAFF.

This clonotype turned up a few times. J is TRBJ2-5 and V is TRBV12-3 or TRBV12-4; TRBD1 matches 9 bases. The CDR3 spans 14 residues. V was pared by 6 bases and J by 4 bases, with 6 bases of the junction left unmatched. CDR3 protein: CASRGQGRPETQYF. The CDR3 bases are TGTGCCAGCAGAGGACAGGGGAGGCCAGAGACCCAGTACTTC.

The chain joins TRBV6-1 to TRBJ2-7, with D perhaps matching TRBD1 or TRBD2 (5 bases each). Germline-derived CDR1 and CDR2 are MNHNS and SASEGT. CDR3 length: 17 residues. The V end lost 11 bases, the J end lost 1 base, and 27 bases lay between the germline ends. The CDR3: CAAMGPSGRKGSYEQYF. In nucleotides, the CDR3 is TGTGCCGCAATGGGGCCGAGCGGTCGAAAAGGGTCCTACGAGCAGTACTTC.

The chain uses TRBV19 and TRBJ1-1; no clear D gene. The CDR3 spans 14 residues. In germline, CDR1 is LNHDA, CDR2 SQIVND (reference sequence). Trimming took 9 bases from V and 4 from J, leaving 18 bases between them. The CDR3 is CASSAVARGTEAFF. CDR3 in DNA: TGTGCCAGCAGTGCGGTCGCCCGGGGCACTGAAGCTTTCTTT. Variable domain in full (rest from reference TRBV19 and TRBJ1-1): DGGITQSPKYLFRKEGQNVTLSCEQNLNHDAMYWYRQDPGQGLRLIYYSQIVNDFQKGDIAEGYSVSREKKESFPLTVTSAQKNPTAFYLCASSAVARGTEAFFGQGTRLTVV.

V and J are TRBV10-3 and TRBJ2-7; D unresolved. V dropped 2 bases and J dropped 2 bases, with 10 bases sitting between them. The CDR3 sequence is 14 residues long. In germline, CDR1 is ENHRY, CDR2 SYGVKD. Here the CDR3 reads CAISEGRTTYEQYF. CDR3 nucleotides: TGTGCCATCAGTGAGGGACGGACCACCTACGAGCAGTACTTC.

The CDR3 here is CASNPTGTPYEQYF. CDR3 DNA sequence: TGTGCCAGCAATCCTACAGGTACCCCCTACGAGCAGTACTTC. V is TRBV28 and J is TRBJ2-7, with D possibly being TRBD1 (5 bases). Trimming took 7 bases from V and 2 from J, leaving 15 bases between them. The germline V gene has CDR1 MDHEN and CDR2 SYDVKM. The CDR3 consists of 14 residues.

This sequence joins TRBV7-6 and TRBJ2-1, with a weak D call TRBD1 (5 bases). Germline CDR1 reads SGHVS; CDR2 reads FNYEAQ. The CDR3 consists of 14 residues. V shed 1 base and J shed 8 bases, with 12 bases lying between them. In DNA form, the CDR3 reads TGTGCCAGCAGCTTAGATTGGGGCCCAGATGAGCAGTTCTTC. Translation: CASSLDWGPDEQFF.

This chain uses TRBV28 with TRBJ2-5; D is unclear. V was trimmed by 4 bases and J by 7 bases, leaving 10 bases between them. Germline CDR1 and CDR2: MDHEN and SYDVKM. This CDR3 has 12 amino acids. This CDR3 is CASSSGFGTQYF. The CDR3, as DNA: TGTGCCAGCAGTTCGGGCTTCGGGACCCAGTACTTC.

This clonotype occurred a few times. V and J are TRBV12-3 or TRBV12-4 and TRBJ1-1; a weak D match, TRBD1 (6 bases). The ends were cut back, 6 bases at V and 2 bases at J, with 13 bases in the middle. This CDR3 comprises 14 residues. The CDR3 DNA sequence: TGTGCCAGCAGGGCAGGGGTTACAAACACTGAAGCTTTCTTT. Encoded protein: CASRAGVTNTEAFF.

This chain joins TRBV7-4 and TRBJ2-7; TRBD1 matches at 8 bases. V shed 3 bases and J 7 bases; nucleotides not matched to a gene: 8. Looked up from germline, CDR1 is SGHVT and CDR2 is SQSDAQ. The CDR3 covers 14 residues. CDR3 nucleotide sequence: TGTGCCAGCAGCTTGGGACAGGCCTATGGGGAGCAGTACTTC. Its protein product is CASSLGQAYGEQYF.

This clonotype occurred a few times. The J gene is TRBJ1-2, the V gene TRBV11-2, with 7 bases matching TRBD1. The CDR3 is 17 residues long. Germline CDR1 and CDR2: SGHAT and FQNNGV. Unmatched junction bases numbered 12, after V lost 5 bases and J lost 0 bases. This CDR3 reads CASSNDRVERANYGYTF. The CDR3 DNA sequence: TGTGCCAGCAGCAACGACAGGGTGGAACGGGCTAACTATGGCTACACCTTC.

This chain links TRBV7-2 with TRBJ2-7; D unresolved. CDR3 length: 13 amino acids. V lost 1 base, J lost 7 bases, and 11 bases lay in between. Germline V gene data show CDR1 as SGHTA and CDR2 as FQGNSA. The CDR3 spells CASSLDGLEEQYF. CDR3 bases: TGTGCCAGCAGCTTAGATGGGCTTGAGGAGCAGTACTTC. Full variable domain (outside the CDR3, taken from reference TRBV7-2 and TRBJ2-7): GAGVSQSPSNKVTEKGKDVELRCDPISGHTALYWYRQSLGQGLEFLIYFQGNSAPDKSGLPSDRFSAERTGGSVSTLTIQRTQQEDSAVYLCASSLDGLEEQYFGPGTRLTVT.